Listed below are T cell receptor beta chains from one sample, sequenced in a study of T cells in tumors after PD-1 blockade. The protocol was immunoSEQ multiplex PCR, while the TCRdb copy is restricted to in-frame clones and leaves out a portion. The sample has about 25,000 clones; 82% are singletons. Here the sequenced sample was PBMCs, taken after anti-PD-1 treatment. Every receptor here comes from a human donor with basal cell carcinoma. The CDR3 runs from the conserved cysteine through the conserved F or W. Each record gives: J gene, clone size, V gene, CDR3 protein. The listing skips clone size in some rows; elsewhere it reads once, few, many or a size class.

>TRBJ2-5|NA|TRBV5-1
CASSSRSGTTIRETQYF
>TRBJ1-4|NA|TRBV12-3/TRBV12-4
CASRGSNEKLFF
>TRBJ1-5|NA|TRBV7-9
CASSLSISNQPQHF
>TRBJ2-1|NA|TRBV19
CASSITSGGADEQFF
>TRBJ2-7|NA|TRBV7-9
CASSLWKTSYEQYF
>TRBJ1-2|NA|TRBV30
CASQGNYGYTF
>TRBJ2-3|NA|TRBV6-5
CASRPGQGAYTQYF
>TRBJ2-1|NA|TRBV5-1
CASSIRQAGDEQFF
>TRBJ1-1|NA|TRBV19
CASSDRVGRTEAFF
>TRBJ2-5|NA|TRBV3-1/TRBV3-2
CASSQAAGLQETQYF
>TRBJ1-5|NA|TRBV4-1
CASSQAGRVHQPQHF
>TRBJ1-2|NA|TRBV12-3/TRBV12-4
CASSPTGLYGYTF
>TRBJ1-3|NA|TRBV27
CASSPWAVRQSGNTIYF
>TRBJ2-7|NA|TRBV27
CVSGDRGPYEQYF
>TRBJ2-3|NA|TRBV3-1/TRBV3-2
CASSRAGTGRDTQYF
>TRBJ1-6|NA|TRBV14
CASSQDHSYNSPLHF
>TRBJ2-5|NA|TRBV6-6
CASSHTSGSSHIGETQYF
>TRBJ2-1|few|TRBV25-1
CASSEYLGGGSQFF
>TRBJ1-2|NA|TRBV11-2
CASSALGTGAWEPSGYTF
>TRBJ1-1|NA|TRBV29-1
CSVDGGKGKGEAFF
>TRBJ1-2|NA|TRBV6-2/TRBV6-3
CASSLGRQGGYTF
>TRBJ2-5|NA|TRBV5-1
CASSFEGRETQYF
>TRBJ2-7|NA|TRBV5-6
CASSFGTDYEQYF
>TRBJ2-7|NA|TRBV6-1
CASSGQGAGGLREQYF
>TRBJ2-7|NA|TRBV2
CASRGIGVHEQYF
>TRBJ2-7|NA|TRBV12-5
CASALGRHEQYF
>TRBJ1-6|NA|TRBV12-3/TRBV12-4
CASSPDMASPLHF
>TRBJ1-1|few|TRBV29-1
CSVVPMTEAFF
>TRBJ1-1|NA|TRBV6-5
CASSYGGSQNTEAFF
>TRBJ2-1|medium-sized|TRBV19
CASSTRVYEQFF
>TRBJ1-5|NA|TRBV2
CASSEMGPHSNQPQHF